The 4 T cell receptor beta chains reported below all come from one sample, sequenced in a study of tumor-infiltrating lymphocytes in primary liver carcinoma. A primer matching the constant region was used to make TCR beta cDNA from approximately 520 ng of total RNA. Three nested multiplex PCR rounds, a slightly modified ARM-PCR, produced the libraries for TCR beta. The two initial PCR rounds, ten to eleven cycles each, used TRBV1-TRBV30 forward and C-beta reverse primers. TCRdb redid the calling of the multiplex PCR reads with MiXCR, one entry per CDR3 protein. The sample has 95,000 to 100,000 distinct CDR3 sequences, about 62% seen once; the top ten hold around 12%. Taking about 17-32 mg of unsorted bulk tissue, the authors co-extracted RNA and DNA. Sample: liver tumor tissue from sampling region 2. Specified subset: tumor region T2, inferior pole. These receptors were obtained from a woman in her sixties or seventies with primary liver carcinoma and hepatitis B virus infection.

On this clonotype: Because the CDR3 is missing its conserved closing phenylalanine or tryptophan, this is likely a read error. The chain has TRBV6-5 and TRBJ2-4; TRBD1 agrees at 7 bases. CDR3 length equals 16 residues. Germline CDR1 is MNHEY and CDR2 is SVGAGI. The CDR3 region has the DNA TGTGCAAACAGCCAAAACCGGGACAGAGTCCCAAACATTCAGTACCTC. Its translation is CANSQNRDRVPNIQYL.

On this clonotype itself: A junction end diverges from the germline sequence, so it may reflect a read error. The chain uses TRBV28 and TRBJ1-2; no clear D gene. Germline V gene sequence: CDR1 MDHEN, CDR2 SYDVKM. The CDR3 spans 13 residues. CDR3 amino acids: CTLRPGGTYGYTF. CDR3 nucleotides: TGCACCCTTAGACCCGGCGGTACCTATGGCTACACATTC.

This clonotype was picked up a small number of times. V gene TRBV11-2 combines with J gene TRBJ2-3; TRBD1 matches at 9 bases. Germline V gene lookup returns CDR1 SGHAT and CDR2 FQNNGV. With 10 bases clipped from V and 2 bases from J, the junction kept 13 bases outside the gene matches. This CDR3 has 16 amino acids. The CDR3 region is CANTRRTGVVTDTQYF. The CDR3 nucleotides read TGTGCCAACACCCGGAGGACAGGGGTAGTCACAGATACGCAGTATTTT.

A remark on this clonotype: The missing conserved phenylalanine or tryptophan at the end of this CDR3 makes a read error likely. The chain employs TRBV5-4 and TRBJ1-2; TRBD1 agrees at 9 bases. Per germline, CDR1 SGHNT and CDR2 YYREEE (reference sequence). The CDR3 loop spans 15 amino acids. CDR3 region: CASSPRTGDNYDYTL. The CDR3 DNA reads as TGTGCCAGCAGCCCACGGACAGGGGATAACTATGACTACACCTTG.